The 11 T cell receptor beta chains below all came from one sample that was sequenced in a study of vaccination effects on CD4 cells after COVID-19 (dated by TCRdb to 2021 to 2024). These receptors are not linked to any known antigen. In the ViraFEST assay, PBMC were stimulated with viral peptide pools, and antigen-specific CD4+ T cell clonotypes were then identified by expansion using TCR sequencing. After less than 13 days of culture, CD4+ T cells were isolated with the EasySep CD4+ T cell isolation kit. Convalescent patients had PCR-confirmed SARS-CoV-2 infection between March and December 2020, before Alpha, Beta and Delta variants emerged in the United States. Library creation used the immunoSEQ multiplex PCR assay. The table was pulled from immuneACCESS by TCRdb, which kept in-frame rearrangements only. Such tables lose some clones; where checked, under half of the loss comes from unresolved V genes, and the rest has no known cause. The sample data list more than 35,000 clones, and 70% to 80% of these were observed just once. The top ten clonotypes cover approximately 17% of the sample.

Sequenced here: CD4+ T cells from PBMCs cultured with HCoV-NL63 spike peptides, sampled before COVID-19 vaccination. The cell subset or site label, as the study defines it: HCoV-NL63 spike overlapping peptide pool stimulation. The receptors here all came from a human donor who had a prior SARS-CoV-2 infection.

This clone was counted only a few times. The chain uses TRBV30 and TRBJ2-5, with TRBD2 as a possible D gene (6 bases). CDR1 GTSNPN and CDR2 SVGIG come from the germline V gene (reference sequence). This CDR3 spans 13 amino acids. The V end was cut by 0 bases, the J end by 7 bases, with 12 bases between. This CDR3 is CAWSVSGEGTQYF. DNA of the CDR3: TGTGCCTGGAGTGTATCGGGAGAGGGGACCCAGTACTTC.

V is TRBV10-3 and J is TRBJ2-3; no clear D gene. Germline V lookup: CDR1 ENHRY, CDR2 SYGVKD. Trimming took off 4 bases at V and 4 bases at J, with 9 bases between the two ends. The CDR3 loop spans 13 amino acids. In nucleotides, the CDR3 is TGTGCCATCAGTGTGCTAAGGGCAGATACGCAGTATTTT. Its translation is CAISVLRADTQYF.

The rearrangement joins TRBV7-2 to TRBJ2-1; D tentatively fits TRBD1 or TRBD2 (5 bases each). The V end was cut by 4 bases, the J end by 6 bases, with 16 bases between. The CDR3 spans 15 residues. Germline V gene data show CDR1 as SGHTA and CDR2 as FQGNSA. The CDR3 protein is CASSSGFVGRNEQFF. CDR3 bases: TGTGCCAGCAGCTCAGGTTTTGTGGGACGCAATGAGCAGTTCTTC.

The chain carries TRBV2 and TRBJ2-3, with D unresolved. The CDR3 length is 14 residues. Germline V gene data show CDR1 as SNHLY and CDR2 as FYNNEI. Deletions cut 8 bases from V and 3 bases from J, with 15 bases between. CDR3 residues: CASQDDTITDTQYF. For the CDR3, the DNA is TGTGCCAGCCAGGACGATACGATTACAGATACGCAGTATTTT.

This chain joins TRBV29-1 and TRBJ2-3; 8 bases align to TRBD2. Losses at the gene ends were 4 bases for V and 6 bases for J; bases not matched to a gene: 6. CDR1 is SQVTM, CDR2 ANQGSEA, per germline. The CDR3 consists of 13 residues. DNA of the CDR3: TGCAGCGTTGGGGCGGGGGGTCCCGATACGCAGTATTTT. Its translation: CSVGAGGPDTQYF.

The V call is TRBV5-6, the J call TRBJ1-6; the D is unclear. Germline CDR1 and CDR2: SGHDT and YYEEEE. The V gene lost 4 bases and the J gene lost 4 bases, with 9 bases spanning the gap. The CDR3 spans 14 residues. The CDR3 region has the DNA TGTGCCAGCAGCCCTGCCGGGTATAATTCACCCCTCCACTTT. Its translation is CASSPAGYNSPLHF.

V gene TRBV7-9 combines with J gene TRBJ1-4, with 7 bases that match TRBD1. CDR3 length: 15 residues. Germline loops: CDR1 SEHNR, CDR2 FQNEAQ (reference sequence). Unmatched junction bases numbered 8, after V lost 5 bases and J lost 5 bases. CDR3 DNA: TGTGCCAGCAGCGCGCCGGAGACAGGGAATGAAAAACTGTTTTTT. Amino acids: CASSAPETGNEKLFF.

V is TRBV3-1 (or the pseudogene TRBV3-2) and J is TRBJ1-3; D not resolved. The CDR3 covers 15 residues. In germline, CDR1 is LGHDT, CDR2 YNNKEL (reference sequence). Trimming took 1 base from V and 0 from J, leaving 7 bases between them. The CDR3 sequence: CASSQARSSGNTIYF. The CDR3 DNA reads TGTGCCAGCAGCCAAGCGCGGAGCTCTGGAAACACCATATATTTT.

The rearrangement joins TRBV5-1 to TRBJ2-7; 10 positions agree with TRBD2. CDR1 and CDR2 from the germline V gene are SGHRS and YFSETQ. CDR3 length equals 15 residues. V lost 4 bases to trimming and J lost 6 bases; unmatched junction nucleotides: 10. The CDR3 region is CASSRSLAGDSEQYF. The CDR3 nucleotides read TGCGCCAGCAGCCGTTCGCTAGCGGGAGATAGCGAGCAGTACTTC.

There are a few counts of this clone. Here the CDR3 reads CATSRERGNYEQYF. The CDR3 bases are TGTGCCACCAGCAGGGAAAGGGGGAACTACGAGCAGTACTTC. This chain connects TRBV15 to TRBJ2-7; a weak D match, TRBD1 (6 bases). The V end was cut by 3 bases, the J end by 3 bases, with 12 bases between. Per the germline V gene, CDR1 is LNHNV and CDR2 is YYDKDF (reference sequence). This CDR3 comprises 14 residues.

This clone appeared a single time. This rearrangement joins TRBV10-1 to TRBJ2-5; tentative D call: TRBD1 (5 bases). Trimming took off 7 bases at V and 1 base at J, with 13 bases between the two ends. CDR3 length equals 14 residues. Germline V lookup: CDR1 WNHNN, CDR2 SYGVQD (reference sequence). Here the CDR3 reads CASTDDSRQETQYF. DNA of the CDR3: TGCGCCAGCACGGACGACAGTCGCCAAGAGACCCAGTACTTC.